These 16 T cell receptor beta chains share one sample of origin, sequenced in a study of T cell responses to AZD1222 COVID-19 vaccine. Repertoires were generated with immunoSEQ multiplex PCR, while TCRdb's copy carries only in-frame clones and drops some. The sample has about 79,000 clones; 80% are singletons. The sequences come from peripheral blood, collected on day 0 of AZD1222 vaccination. These receptors originate from an adult in good health.

V is TRBV6-5 and J is TRBJ1-2, with TRBD1 matching over 9 bases. V dropped 5 bases and J dropped 0; count of bases not matched to a gene: 4. This CDR3 region has 15 residues. CDR1 and CDR2 (germline): MNHEY, SVGAGI. The CDR3 here is CASSPRDRANYGYTF. The CDR3 DNA is TGTGCCAGCAGTCCCCGGGACAGGGCTAACTATGGCTACACCTTC.

At least ten counts were recorded for this clone. The V and J genes are TRBV27 and TRBJ2-7; D gene unclear. The V end was cut by 8 bases, the J end by 1 base, with 9 bases between. Germline lookup yields CDR1 MNHEY and CDR2 SMNVEV (reference sequence). The CDR3 totals 12 residues. This chain's CDR3 is CASGSISYEQYF. CDR3 DNA: TGTGCCAGCGGTTCCATTTCCTACGAGCAGTACTTC.

The chain links TRBV7-8 to TRBJ1-1; D may be TRBD1 (5 bases). Trimming took 5 bases from V and 2 from J, leaving 18 bases between them. In germline, CDR1 is SGHVS, CDR2 FQNEAQ. The CDR3 runs 16 residues. In DNA form, the CDR3 reads TGTGCCAGCAGCCCACAGGCTAGGCGGGGCAACACTGAAGCTTTCTTT. Translation: CASSPQARRGNTEAFF.

The chain has TRBV6-1 and TRBJ2-4, with D uncertain. V lost 2 bases, J lost 3 bases, and 11 bases lay in between. The CDR3 sequence is 15 residues long. The germline V gene encodes CDR1 MNHNS and CDR2 SASEGT. CDR3 in DNA: TGTGCCAGCAGTGAAACGCCCTGGGGCAAAAACATTCAGTACTTC. Translating gives CASSETPWGKNIQYF.

A few counts support this clone. V usage is TRBV14 and J usage is TRBJ2-1, with 11 bases identical to TRBD2. V lost 4 bases, J lost 5 bases, and 13 bases stayed unmatched. This CDR3 region has 18 residues. The germline gives CDR1 SGHDN, CDR2 FVKESK. CDR3 sequence reads: CASSPYLLAGGYHNEQFF. The DNA of the CDR3 is TGTGCCAGCAGCCCGTACCTCCTAGCGGGGGGTTATCACAATGAGCAGTTCTTC.

The V and J genes are TRBV5-6 and TRBJ2-5, with D hard to call. V was cut by 4 bases and J by 2 bases, with 18 bases left in between. The CDR3 has 16 residues. Germline V gene data show CDR1 as SGHDT and CDR2 as YYEEEE. The CDR3: CASSTRWELTQETQYF. The DNA of the CDR3 is TGTGCCAGCAGCACACGGTGGGAACTTACACAAGAGACCCAGTACTTC.

V is TRBV12-3 or TRBV12-4 and J is TRBJ2-5; D is unclear. The CDR3 has 12 residues. Trimming removed 2 bases at V and 5 bases at J, with 6 bases between. CDR3 nucleotide sequence: TGTGCCAGCAGTTTATCTGCGGAGACCCAGTACTTC. This gives the protein CASSLSAETQYF.

This rearrangement joins TRBV15 to TRBJ1-6, with TRBD1 as a possible D gene (5 bases). Between the trimmed V and J ends, which lost 5 bases and 0 bases, there was a span of 11 bases. From germline, CDR1 is LNHNV and CDR2 YYDKDF (reference sequence). The CDR3 length is 16 residues. CDR3 in DNA: TGTGCCACCAGCGGGGGGACGTTCTCCTATAATTCACCCCTCCACTTT. Encoded protein: CATSGGTFSYNSPLHF.

The chain has TRBV18 and TRBJ2-1, with 10 nucleotides matching TRBD2. CDR3 length: 16 amino acids. V lost 2 bases to trimming and J lost 7 bases; unmatched junction nucleotides: 8. Germline CDR1 is KGHSH and CDR2 is LQKENI. The CDR3 loop is CASSPNRAGGQNEQFF. Written as DNA, the CDR3 is TGTGCCAGCTCACCAAATCGAGCGGGAGGGCAAAATGAGCAGTTCTTC. The full variable domain, in which reference TRBV18 and TRBJ2-1 provide the parts outside the CDR3, is NAGVMQNPRHLVRRRGQEARLRCSPMKGHSHVYWYRQLPEEGLKFMVYLQKENIIDESGMPKERFSAEFPKEGPSILRIQQVVRGDSAAYFCASSPNRAGGQNEQFFGPGTRLTVL.

V and J are TRBV12-3 or TRBV12-4 and TRBJ2-1, with D uncertain. V was trimmed by 2 bases and J by 4 bases, leaving 0 bases between them. This CDR3 spans 11 amino acids. The CDR3 region has the DNA TGTGCCAGCAGTTTATACAATGAGCAGTTCTTC. Its translation: CASSLYNEQFF.

The rearrangement uses TRBV5-8 and TRBJ2-3; either TRBD1 or TRBD2 may fit D (5 bases each). The ends were cut back, 4 bases at V and 2 bases at J, with 14 bases in the middle. This CDR3 has 15 residues. From germline, CDR1 is SGHTS and CDR2 YDEGEE. In nucleotides, the CDR3 is TGTGCCAGCAGCCCCAGGGAGCGGCCCACAGATACGCAGTATTTT. It yields the protein CASSPRERPTDTQYF.

The chain combines TRBV20-1 with TRBJ1-2, with TRBD1 matching over 8 bases. The CDR3 contains 11 residues. Germline CDR1 is DFQATT and CDR2 is SNEGSKA (reference sequence). V dropped 8 bases and J dropped 7; count of bases not matched to a gene: 6. This CDR3 is CSLQGAPGYTF. DNA for the CDR3: TGCAGTTTGCAGGGGGCGCCTGGCTACACCTTC.

The chain uses TRBV30 and TRBJ1-3; TRBD1 matches at 7 bases. V gave up 5 bases and J gave up 0 bases; unmatched junction bases: 16. CDR1 and CDR2 from the germline V gene are GTSNPN and SVGIG (reference sequence). There are 18 residues in the CDR3. The CDR3 nucleotides are TGTGCCTGGCATTCCTACCGGGACAGCAGCAACTCTGGAAACACCATATATTTT. Protein product: CAWHSYRDSSNSGNTIYF. The entire variable domain, with the rest obtained from reference TRBV30 and TRBJ1-3, is as follows: SQTIHQWPATLVQPVGSPLSLECTVEGTSNPNLYWYRQAAGRGLQLLFYSVGIGQISSEVPQNLSASRPQDRQFILSSKKLLLSDSGFYLCAWHSYRDSSNSGNTIYFGEGSWLTVV.

The chain uses TRBV18 and TRBJ2-5; 8 positions agree with TRBD1. J gave up 2 bases and V 5 bases, and 4 bases lay outside the gene matches. Germline CDR1 is KGHSH and CDR2 is LQKENI. The CDR3 is 14 amino acids. In DNA form, the CDR3 reads TGTGCCAGCTCAAAAAGGACAGGGCAAGAGACCCAGTACTTC. Translated: CASSKRTGQETQYF.

V usage is TRBV11-2 and J usage is TRBJ2-3; TRBD2 aligns across 7 bases. The V and J ends lost 4 bases and 4 bases, in that order; junction bases with no gene match: 5. CDR1 and CDR2 from the germline V gene are SGHAT and FQNNGV. The CDR3 is made up of 14 amino acids. In nucleotides, the CDR3 is TGTGCCAGCAGCTCGTTGGGGGGGGCAGATACGCAGTATTTT. It yields the protein CASSSLGGADTQYF.

V gene TRBV21-1 combines with J gene TRBJ1-2; TRBD1, the table's D call, lacks a check against the DNA. TRBV21-1 is listed as a pseudogene. This CDR3 is 17 amino acids long. The DNA for the CDR3 is TGTGCCAGCAGCAAAGAGGGGGATTCAGGGGGCGGCTATGGCTACACCTTC. As protein: CASSKEGDSGGGYGYTF.